Below, 5 T cell receptor beta chains from the same sample are listed, as sequenced in a study of blood T cell repertoires in COVID-19. The data were produced by immunoSEQ multiplex PCR, yet TCRdb's version contains in-frame clones alone and is incomplete. The sample lists 300,000 or so clones; roughly 90% were seen once. What was sequenced was PBMCs or T cells enriched from blood (not recorded which). These receptors were obtained from a woman in her twenties or thirties who had recovered from COVID-19.

This clone appeared once. The genes are TRBV13 and TRBJ1-5; the D gene is possibly TRBD1 (6 bases). V gave up 0 bases and J gave up 5 bases, with 11 bases separating them. Germline CDR1 and CDR2: PRHDT and FYEKMQ (reference sequence). The CDR3 length is 15 residues. The CDR3 nucleotides are TGTGCCAGCAGCTTAGGCGGGGGGGCCCATCAGCCCCAGCATTTT. Translating it yields CASSLGGGAHQPQHF.

V and J are TRBV30 and TRBJ2-3; TRBD2 matches 8 bases. V gave up 0 bases and J gave up 0 bases; unmatched junction bases: 2. CDR3 length equals 15 residues. The V gene's germline CDR1 is GTSNPN and CDR2 SVGIG (reference sequence). This CDR3 is CAWSVSSGSTDTQYF. The CDR3 coding sequence is TGTGCCTGGAGTGTCTCTAGCGGGAGCACAGATACGCAGTATTTT.

In its sample, this clone was seen once. The chain couples TRBV2 to TRBJ2-1; 14 bases fit TRBD2. Germline V gene data show CDR1 as SNHLY and CDR2 as FYNNEI. The CDR3 spans 14 residues. Trimming at V came to 6 bases and at J to 5 bases, leaving 0 bases not matched to a gene. The CDR3 DNA reads TGTGCCAGCAGGACTAGCGGGAGGGACAATGAGCAGTTCTTC. It translates to CASRTSGRDNEQFF.

V usage is TRBV29-1 and J usage is TRBJ2-1, with 11 positions matching TRBD2. Germline V CDR1 and CDR2: SQVTM, ANQGSEA. CDR3 size: 15 residues. V lost 4 bases to trimming and J lost 4 bases; unmatched junction nucleotides: 6. The CDR3 reads CSVVSSGRPYNEQFF. CDR3 nucleotide sequence: TGCAGCGTTGTATCTAGCGGGAGGCCTTACAATGAGCAGTTCTTC.

This clone was counted a single time. V usage is TRBV23-1 and J usage is TRBJ1-2; D not certain. TRBV23-1 belongs to the ORF category, with a function that is uncertain. The CDR3 runs 18 residues. Trimming pared 3 bases from V and 4 bases from J, leaving 24 bases between. CDR3: CASSHTQEQTNPCYGYTF. The CDR3, as DNA: TGCGCCAGCAGTCACACCCAAGAACAGACCAACCCTTGCTATGGCTACACCTTC.